Listed below are T cell receptor beta chains from one sample, sequenced in a study of blood T cell repertoires in COVID-19. Using immunoSEQ multiplex PCR, the repertoire was profiled, and TCRdb retains in-frame clones only, with some absent. Among approximately 250,000 clones, 70% to 90% were seen once, and the ten largest hold around 5.1%. The sequencing sample was made of peripheral blood. These receptors were collected from a woman in her sixties or seventies with COVID-19, enrolled during active disease. The CDR3 runs from the conserved cysteine through the conserved F or W. The D gene is left open where the match is weak. Size values are once, few and many counts, or a class for expanded clones, and some rows have none.

CDR3 protein: CASSLGSGGSGNTIYF
CDR3 DNA: TGTGCCAGCAGCTTAGGGTCGGGAGGTTCTGGAAACACCATATATTTT
D gene: NA
clone size: NA
J gene: TRBJ1-3
V gene: TRBV7-2

CDR3 protein: CSASKTGGSYQPQHF
CDR3 DNA: TGCAGTGCTAGTAAGACAGGGGGCTCGTACCAGCCCCAGCATTTT
D gene: TRBD1
clone size: few
J gene: TRBJ1-5
V gene: TRBV20-1

CDR3 protein: CASSVPGMDTGELFF
CDR3 DNA: TGTGCCAGCAGCGTTCCAGGAATGGACACCGGGGAGCTGTTTTTT
D gene: NA
clone size: NA
J gene: TRBJ2-2
V gene: TRBV5-4

CDR3 protein: CATSDQGQVQETQYF
CDR3 DNA: TGTGCCACCAGTGATCAAGGACAGGTCCAAGAGACCCAGTACTTC
D gene: TRBD1
clone size: NA
J gene: TRBJ2-5
V gene: TRBV24-1

CDR3 protein: CASSESGAGERETQYF
CDR3 DNA: TGTGCCAGCAGTGAATCGGGAGCGGGAGAGCGGGAGACCCAGTACTTC
D gene: TRBD2
clone size: NA
J gene: TRBJ2-5
V gene: TRBV25-1

CDR3 protein: CASSVGSGDNTEAFF
CDR3 DNA: TGTGCCAGCAGCGTAGGCAGCGGAGATAACACTGAAGCTTTCTTT
D gene: NA
clone size: few
J gene: TRBJ1-1
V gene: TRBV9

CDR3 protein: CATTPTGGTEAFF
CDR3 DNA: TGTGCCACCACCCCGACGGGAGGGACTGAAGCTTTCTTT
D gene: NA
clone size: NA
J gene: TRBJ1-1
V gene: TRBV24-1

CDR3 protein: CASSLETGTEAFF
CDR3 DNA: TGTGCCAGCAGCTTAGAGACGGGGACTGAAGCTTTCTTT
D gene: NA
clone size: NA
J gene: TRBJ1-1
V gene: TRBV11-1

CDR3 protein: CASSMMDRATFRGYTF
CDR3 DNA: TGTGCCAGCAGTATGATGGACAGGGCCACGTTTCGTGGCTACACCTTC
D gene: TRBD1
clone size: NA
J gene: TRBJ1-2
V gene: TRBV28

CDR3 protein: CASSLGGGQPQHF
CDR3 DNA: TGTGCCAGCAGCTTAGGGGGGGGGCAGCCCCAGCATTTT
D gene: NA
clone size: NA
J gene: TRBJ1-5
V gene: TRBV11-2

CDR3 protein: CASSPTSPGELFF
CDR3 DNA: TGTGCCAGCAGCCCGACTAGTCCCGGGGAGCTGTTTTTT
D gene: NA
clone size: NA
J gene: TRBJ2-2
V gene: TRBV28